The 17 T cell receptor beta chains below all came from one sample that was sequenced in a study of blood T cells in healthy people across ages. PCR was performed a second time for roughly 7 to 12 cycles using a sample-barcoded 5' primer and a J-beta primer mix. TCRdb independently ran MiXCR on the 5' RACE reads; one entry per CDR3 protein. In the table there are about 1.6 million distinct CDR3 sequences, approximately 32% of which are singletons. The sequencing input was blood. These receptors all come from a woman in her 30s in good health.

The rearrangement joins TRBV7-6 to TRBJ2-7; 9 bases are shared with TRBD1. Trimming took 2 bases from V and 7 from J; bases not matched to a gene: 15. This CDR3 has 17 residues. In germline, CDR1 is SGHVS, CDR2 FNYEAQ. In DNA form, the CDR3 reads TGTGCCAGCAGCTTATTTAGCCCCGGGACAGGGCTCGGGGAGCAGTACTTC. Residues: CASSLFSPGTGLGEQYF.

The V gene is TRBV20-1, the J gene TRBJ2-7; TRBD1 might be the D (5 bases). The germline V gene encodes CDR1 DFQATT and CDR2 SNEGSKA (reference sequence). This CDR3 region has 14 residues. The V end lost 4 bases, the J end lost 3 bases, and 16 bases lay between the germline ends. This CDR3 reads CSATTGANYYEQYF. The CDR3 DNA sequence: TGCAGTGCTACTACTGGGGCTAACTACTACGAGCAGTACTTC.

This clonotype showed up just a few times. J is TRBJ1-1 and V is TRBV20-1; D is undetermined. CDR1 and CDR2 (germline): DFQATT, SNEGSKA (reference sequence). Between the trimmed V and J ends, which lost 3 bases and 1 base, there was a span of 12 bases. The CDR3 covers 14 residues. The CDR3 reads CSARGGPGNTEAFF. The CDR3 DNA is TGCAGTGCTAGGGGAGGGCCAGGGAACACTGAAGCTTTCTTT.

The rearrangement joins TRBV27 to TRBJ2-1; D is perhaps TRBD2 (5 bases). CDR1 and CDR2 from the germline V gene are MNHEY and SMNVEV (reference sequence). Trimming cost V 0 bases and J 2 bases, with 17 bases left between them. CDR3 length: 18 amino acids. DNA of the CDR3: TGTGCCAGCAGTTTATCCGCGGGCGGACCGTTTCCCTACAATGAGCAGTTCTTC. It is translated as CASSLSAGGPFPYNEQFF.

The V call is TRBV20-1, the J call TRBJ2-5; tentatively, D is TRBD1 or TRBD2 (5 bases each). V was trimmed by 5 bases and J by 9 bases, leaving 19 bases between them. Germline CDR1 DFQATT, CDR2 SNEGSKA (reference sequence). The length of the CDR3 is 13 residues. CDR3 sequence: CSADAGTRMAQYF. CDR3 sequence (DNA): TGCAGTGCTGACGCCGGGACCCGGATGGCCCAGTACTTC.

The J gene is TRBJ2-3, the V gene TRBV11-3, with 7 bases identical to TRBD2. The V gene end was trimmed by 6 bases and the J gene end by 7 bases; junction bases not matched to a gene: 4. Per the germline V gene, CDR1 is SGHNT and CDR2 is YENEEA. CDR3 length equals 12 residues. The CDR3 reads CASSPGTNTQYF. In DNA, the CDR3 is TGTGCCAGCAGTCCAGGGACTAATACGCAGTATTTT.

The V and J genes are TRBV24-1 and TRBJ2-1, with unresolved D. CDR1 is KGHDR and CDR2 is SFDVKD in the germline V gene. V lost 4 bases to trimming and J lost 7 bases, with 19 bases between them. The CDR3 totals 16 residues. CDR3 coding DNA: TGTGCCACCAGTGACCTGGACGGCCGATATGGGAATGAGCAGTTCTTC. Protein product: CATSDLDGRYGNEQFF.

The CDR3 loop is CASSPQDSSPLHF. The CDR3 DNA reads as TGTGCCAGCAGCCCCCAGGACAGCTCACCCCTCCACTTT. The rearrangement links TRBV7-3 to TRBJ1-6; possibly TRBD1 for D (6 bases). V gave up 5 bases and J gave up 10 bases, with 12 bases separating them. CDR3 length: 13 residues. Germline CDR1 and CDR2: SGHTA and FQGTGA.

The rearrangement joins TRBV10-3 to TRBJ2-3; D call uncertain. CDR1 and CDR2 (germline): ENHRY, SYGVKD. This CDR3 spans 15 amino acids. The V gene lost 3 bases and the J gene lost 2 bases, with 12 bases spanning the gap. The CDR3 coding sequence is TGTGCCATCAGTGATTCCGGAATCGACACAGATACGCAGTATTTT. It yields the protein CAISDSGIDTDTQYF.

The rearrangement joins TRBV6-4 to TRBJ1-1; tentatively, D is TRBD1 (6 bases). With 4 bases removed from V and 4 bases from J, the gap between germline ends came to 16 bases. Germline CDR1 is MRHNA and CDR2 is SNTAGT. The CDR3 has 15 residues. The CDR3 loop is CASSALTGGRTEAFF. In DNA, the CDR3 is TGTGCCAGCAGTGCCCTCACGGGGGGGCGCACTGAAGCTTTCTTT.

This clonotype was recorded a few times. The rearrangement links TRBV6-2 or TRBV6-3 to TRBJ2-7; no clear D. V dropped 0 bases and J dropped 0 bases, with 12 bases sitting between them. The CDR3 has 16 amino acids. The V gene's germline CDR1 is MNHEY and CDR2 SVGEGT. CDR3 sequence reads: CASSYSMHGNSYEQYF. Here the CDR3 DNA reads TGTGCCAGCAGTTACTCGATGCATGGAAACTCCTACGAGCAGTACTTC.

The chain joins TRBV23-1 to TRBJ2-5; TRBD1 agrees at 8 bases. TRBJ2-7 explains the end of the DNA better; the J call may be wrong. TRBV23-1 is flagged as an ORF with uncertain function. The CDR3 runs to 15 residues. In DNA form, the CDR3 reads TGCGCCAGCAGTCAATGGGTCCAGGGGGCGGACGAGCAGTACTTC. Translation: CASSQWVQGADEQYF.

The rearrangement links TRBV28 to TRBJ2-3; perhaps D is TRBD1 or TRBD2 (5 bases each). V lost 2 bases to trimming and J lost 2 bases, with 11 bases between them. The CDR3 totals 15 residues. Germline CDR1 and CDR2: MDHEN and SYDVKM. CDR3 sequence: CASSLGGQLTDTQYF. Here the CDR3 DNA reads TGTGCCAGCAGTTTAGGAGGACAACTCACAGATACGCAGTATTTT.

J is TRBJ2-2 and V is TRBV5-5, with D maybe TRBD2 (6 bases). V lost 0 bases and J lost 3, with 9 bases in between. The CDR3 is made up of 15 amino acids. Per the germline V gene, CDR1 is SGHKS and CDR2 is YYEKEE (reference sequence). The CDR3: CASSLGTIYTGELFF. The CDR3 nucleotides read TGTGCCAGCAGCTTGGGGACTATTTACACCGGGGAGCTGTTTTTT.

The rearrangement links TRBV27 to TRBJ1-1; D not resolved. Per germline, CDR1 MNHEY and CDR2 SMNVEV (reference sequence). Trimming pared 3 bases from V and 11 bases from J, leaving 13 bases between. CDR3 length: 12 residues. CDR3 in amino acids: CASSFLYSKAFF. The CDR3 DNA is TGTGCCAGCAGTTTCCTCTATTCTAAGGCTTTCTTT.

This clonotype came up a few times. At one of its ends the junction is not consistent with the germline gene, which may arise from a read error. The chain employs TRBV5-1 and TRBJ2-7; D is undetermined. CDR3 length: 13 residues. Germline loops: CDR1 SGHRS, CDR2 YFSETQ. Here the CDR3 DNA reads TGCGCCAGCAGCTTCTCAAACGCCTACGAGCAGTACTTT. It translates to CASSFSNAYEQYF. Based on the CDR3 plus reference TRBV5-1 and TRBJ2-7, the full variable domain is KAGVTQTPRYLIKTRGQQVTLSCSPISGHRSVSWYQQTPGQGLQFLFEYFSETQRNKGNFPGRFSGRQFSNSRSEMNVSTLELGDSALYLCASSFSNAYEQYFGPGTRLTVT.

About this clonotype: Its ends do not fully match the called genes, so a read error is possible. CDR3 loop: CASSPPEQGWVEQFF. CDR3 nucleotides: TGTGCCAGCTCACCACCGGAGCAGGGTTGGGTTGAGCAGTTTTTC. This chain connects TRBV18 to TRBJ2-1; tentatively, D is TRBD1 (5 bases). Germline V gene sequence: CDR1 KGHSH, CDR2 LQKENI. This CDR3 region has 15 residues.